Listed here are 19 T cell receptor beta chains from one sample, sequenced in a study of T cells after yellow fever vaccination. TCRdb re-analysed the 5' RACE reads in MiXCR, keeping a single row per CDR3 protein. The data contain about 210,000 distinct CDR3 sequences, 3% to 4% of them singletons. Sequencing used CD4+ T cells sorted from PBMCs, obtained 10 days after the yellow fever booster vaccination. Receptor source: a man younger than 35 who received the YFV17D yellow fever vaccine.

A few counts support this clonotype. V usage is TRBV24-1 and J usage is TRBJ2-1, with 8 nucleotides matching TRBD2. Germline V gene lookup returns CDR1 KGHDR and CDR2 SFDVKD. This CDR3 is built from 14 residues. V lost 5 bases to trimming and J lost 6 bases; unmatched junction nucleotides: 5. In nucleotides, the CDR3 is TGTGCCACCAGTGTCGGGGGGGCGGTCAATGAGCAGTTCTTC. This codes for CATSVGGAVNEQFF.

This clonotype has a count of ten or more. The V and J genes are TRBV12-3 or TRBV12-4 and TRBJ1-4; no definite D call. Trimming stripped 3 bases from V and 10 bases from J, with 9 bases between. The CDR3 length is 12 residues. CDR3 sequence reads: CASSFPLGKLFF. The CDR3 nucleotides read TGTGCCAGCAGTTTCCCGTTAGGAAAACTGTTTTTT.

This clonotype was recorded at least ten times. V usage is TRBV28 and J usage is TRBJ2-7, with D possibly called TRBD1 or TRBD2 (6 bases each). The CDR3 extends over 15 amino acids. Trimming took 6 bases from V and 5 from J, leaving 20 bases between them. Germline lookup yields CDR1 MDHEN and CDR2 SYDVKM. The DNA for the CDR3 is TGTGCCAGCAGACCGTGGGGGGCTCAGGACCACGAGCAGTACGTC. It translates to CASRPWGAQDHEQYV.

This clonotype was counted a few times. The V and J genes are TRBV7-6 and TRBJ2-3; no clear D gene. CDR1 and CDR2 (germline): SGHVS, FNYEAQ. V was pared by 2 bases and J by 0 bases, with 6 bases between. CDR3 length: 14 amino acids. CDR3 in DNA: TGTGCCAGCAGCTTAATGCTTAGCACAGATACGCAGTATTTT. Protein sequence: CASSLMLSTDTQYF. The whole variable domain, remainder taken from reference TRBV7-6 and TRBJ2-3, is GAGVSQSPRYKVTKRGQDVALRCDPISGHVSLYWYRQALGQGPEFLTYFNYEAQQDKSGLPNDRFSAERPEGSISTLTIQRTEQRDSAMYRCASSLMLSTDTQYFGPGTRLTVL.

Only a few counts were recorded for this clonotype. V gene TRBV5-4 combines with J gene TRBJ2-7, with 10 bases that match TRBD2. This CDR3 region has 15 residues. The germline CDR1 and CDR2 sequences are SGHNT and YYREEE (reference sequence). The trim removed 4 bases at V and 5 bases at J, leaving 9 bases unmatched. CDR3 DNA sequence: TGTGCCAGCAGCGGGATAGCGGGGGGAGAAGACGAGCAGTACTTC. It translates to CASSGIAGGEDEQYF.

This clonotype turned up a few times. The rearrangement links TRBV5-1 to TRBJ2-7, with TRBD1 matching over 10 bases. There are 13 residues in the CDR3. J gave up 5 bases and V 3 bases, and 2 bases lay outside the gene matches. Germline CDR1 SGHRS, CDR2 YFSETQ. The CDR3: CASSSGTGDEQYV. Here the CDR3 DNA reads TGCGCCAGCAGCTCCGGGACAGGGGACGAGCAGTACGTC.

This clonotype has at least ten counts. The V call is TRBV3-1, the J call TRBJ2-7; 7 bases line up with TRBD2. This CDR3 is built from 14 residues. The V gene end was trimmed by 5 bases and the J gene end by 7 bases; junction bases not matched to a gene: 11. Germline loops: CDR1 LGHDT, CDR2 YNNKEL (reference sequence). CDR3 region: CASSLTAAGVEQYF. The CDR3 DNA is TGTGCCAGCAGCTTGACAGCGGCGGGAGTGGAGCAGTACTTC.

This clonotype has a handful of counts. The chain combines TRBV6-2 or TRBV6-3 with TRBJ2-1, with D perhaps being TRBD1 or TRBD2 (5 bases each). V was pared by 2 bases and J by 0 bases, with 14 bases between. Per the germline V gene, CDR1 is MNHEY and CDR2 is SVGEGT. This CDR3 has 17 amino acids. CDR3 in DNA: TGTGCCAGCAGTTACCCCCTGTGGGGGAGCTCCTACAATGAGCAGTTCTTC. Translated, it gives CASSYPLWGSSYNEQFF.

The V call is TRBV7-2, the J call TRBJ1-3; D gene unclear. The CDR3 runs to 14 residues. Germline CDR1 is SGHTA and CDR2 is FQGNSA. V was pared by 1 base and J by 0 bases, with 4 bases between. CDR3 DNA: TGTGCCAGCAGCTTAGGGCCCTCTGGAAACACCATATATTTT. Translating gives CASSLGPSGNTIYF.

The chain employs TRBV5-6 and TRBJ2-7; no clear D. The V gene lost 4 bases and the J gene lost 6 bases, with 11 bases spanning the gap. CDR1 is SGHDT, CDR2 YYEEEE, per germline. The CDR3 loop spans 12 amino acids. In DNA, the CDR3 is TGTGCCAGCAGCCCCAGCACGGTCGAGCAGTACTTC. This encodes CASSPSTVEQYF.

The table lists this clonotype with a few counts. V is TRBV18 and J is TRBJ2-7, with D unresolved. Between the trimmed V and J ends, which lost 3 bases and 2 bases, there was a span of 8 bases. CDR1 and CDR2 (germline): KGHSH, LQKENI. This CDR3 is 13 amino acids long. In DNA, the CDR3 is TGTGCCAGCTCACCTCCTTCTACCTACGAGCAGTACTTC. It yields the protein CASSPPSTYEQYF. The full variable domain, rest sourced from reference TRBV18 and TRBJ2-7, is NAGVMQNPRHLVRRRGQEARLRCSPMKGHSHVYWYRQLPEEGLKFMVYLQKENIIDESGMPKERFSAEFPKEGPSILRIQQVVRGDSAAYFCASSPPSTYEQYFGPGTRLTVT.

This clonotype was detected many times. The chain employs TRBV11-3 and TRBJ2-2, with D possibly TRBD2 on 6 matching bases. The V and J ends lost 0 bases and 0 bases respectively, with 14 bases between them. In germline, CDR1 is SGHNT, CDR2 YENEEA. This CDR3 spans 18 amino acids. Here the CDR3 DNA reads TGTGCCAGCAGCTTAGATCAGGGCGGGACGGCGAACACCGGGGAGCTGTTTTTT. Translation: CASSLDQGGTANTGELFF.

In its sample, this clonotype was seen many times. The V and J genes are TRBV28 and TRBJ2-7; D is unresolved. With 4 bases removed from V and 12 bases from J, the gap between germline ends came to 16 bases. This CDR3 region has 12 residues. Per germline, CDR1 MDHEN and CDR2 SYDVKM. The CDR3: CASSCRARSGYV. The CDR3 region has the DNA TGTGCCAGCAGTTGTCGGGCCCGGAGTGGGTACGTC.

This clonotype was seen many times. Written as DNA, the CDR3 is TGTGCCAGCAGCTTTACCGCCAATTCACCCCTCCACTTT. It encodes CASSFTANSPLHF. The chain carries TRBV7-9 and TRBJ1-6; D unresolved. Germline CDR1 is SEHNR and CDR2 is FQNEAQ (reference sequence). The ends were cut back, 3 bases at V and 7 bases at J, with 7 bases in the middle. This CDR3 has 13 amino acids.

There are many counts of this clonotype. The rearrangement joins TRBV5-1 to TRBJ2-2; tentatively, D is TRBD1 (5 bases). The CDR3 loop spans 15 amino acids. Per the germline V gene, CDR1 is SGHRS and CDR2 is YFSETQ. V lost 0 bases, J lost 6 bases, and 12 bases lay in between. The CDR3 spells CASSLVAGLSGELFF. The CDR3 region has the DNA TGCGCCAGCAGCTTGGTGGCAGGGCTGTCCGGGGAGCTGTTTTTT.

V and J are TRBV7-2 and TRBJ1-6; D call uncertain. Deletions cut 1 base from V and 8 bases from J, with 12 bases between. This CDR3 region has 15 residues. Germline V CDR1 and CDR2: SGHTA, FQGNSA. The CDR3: CASSLVWEGYSPLHF. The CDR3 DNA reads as TGTGCCAGCAGCTTAGTATGGGAGGGCTATTCACCCCTCCACTTT.

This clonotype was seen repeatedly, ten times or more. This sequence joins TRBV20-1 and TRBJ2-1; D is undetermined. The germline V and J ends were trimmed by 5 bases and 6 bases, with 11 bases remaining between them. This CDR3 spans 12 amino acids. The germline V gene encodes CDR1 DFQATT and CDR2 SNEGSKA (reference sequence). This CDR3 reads CSARSRVNEQFF. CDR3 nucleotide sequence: TGCAGTGCTCGATCTCGGGTCAATGAGCAGTTCTTC.

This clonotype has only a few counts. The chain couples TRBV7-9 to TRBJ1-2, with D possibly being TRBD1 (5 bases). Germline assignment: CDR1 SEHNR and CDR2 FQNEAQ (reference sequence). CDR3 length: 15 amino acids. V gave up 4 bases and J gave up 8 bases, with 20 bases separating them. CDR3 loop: CASSSHYRDLGGYTF. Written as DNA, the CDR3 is TGTGCCAGCAGCTCCCATTACCGGGACCTGGGGGGCTACACCTTC.

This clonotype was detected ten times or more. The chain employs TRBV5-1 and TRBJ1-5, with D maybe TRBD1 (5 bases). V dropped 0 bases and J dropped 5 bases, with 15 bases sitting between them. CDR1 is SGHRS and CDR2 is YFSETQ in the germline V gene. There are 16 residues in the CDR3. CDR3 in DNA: TGCGCCAGCAGCTTGGGGGGCGTTCGTGGGGATCAGCCCCAGCATTTT. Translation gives CASSLGGVRGDQPQHF.